This T cell receptor beta chain was obtained from a study of monozygotic twins with inflammatory bowel disease. The CDR3 runs 13 residues. No DNA is given; TCRdb re-called the 5' RACE reads and lists each CDR3 protein once. The specimen's table records about 450,000 distinct CDR3 sequences. Blood samples measuring roughly 2.6 ml were taken per donor. Unfractionated whole blood yielded total RNA, and T cells were not sorted. The sequence derives from a human donor with ulcerative colitis or Crohn's disease, or a healthy co-twin of an affected twin (not recorded which). The chain is built from TRBV12-3 or TRBV12-4 and TRBJ1-2; the D gene TCRdb calls, TRBD1, cannot be checked with no DNA. The sequenced material came from blood. The CDR3 here is CASRHRVLYGYTF.